This T cell receptor beta chain comes out of a study of cytomegalovirus exposure and HLA in healthy donors. Researchers ran the PCR with 60 Vbeta and 13 Jbeta primers. Libraries were prepared by immunoSEQ multiplex PCR; TCRdb keeps only in-frame clonotypes and omits some of them. Its listing shows around 100,000 clones. Details on this clone: The antigen remains unidentified.

Germline CDR1 is GTSNPN and CDR2 is SVGIG (reference sequence). V was cut by 0 bases and J by 11 bases, with 20 bases left in between. The CDR3 totals 15 residues. Points from the study as a whole: HLA-A and HLA-B allele assignments for most subjects were reportedly predicted accurately using TCR beta sequences. Highly shared sequence variants in one cluster were likely a sequencing artifact. Later analysis reportedly placed an Asian-associated ancestry cluster below the roughly 640-donor mean in N-insertions.

Source material: PBMCs. V usage is TRBV30 and J usage is TRBJ1-5; maybe TRBD1 (6 bases). This sequence was found in a woman under 40 in good health and CMV-seronegative. The CDR3 DNA is TGTGCCTGGAGTGTACGAGGTTTTCGAGGGGGAGCCCAGCATTTT. Translation: CAWSVRGFRGGAQHF.